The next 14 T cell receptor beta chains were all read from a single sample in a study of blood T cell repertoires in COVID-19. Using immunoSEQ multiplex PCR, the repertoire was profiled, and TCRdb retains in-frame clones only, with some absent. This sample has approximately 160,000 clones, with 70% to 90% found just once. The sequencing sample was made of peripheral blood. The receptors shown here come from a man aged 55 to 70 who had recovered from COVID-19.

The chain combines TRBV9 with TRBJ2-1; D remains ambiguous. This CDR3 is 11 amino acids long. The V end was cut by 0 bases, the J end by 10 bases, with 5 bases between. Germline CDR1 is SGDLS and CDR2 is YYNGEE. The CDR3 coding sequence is TGTGCCAGCAGCGTAGTACAAGAGCAGTTCTTC. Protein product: CASSVVQEQFF.

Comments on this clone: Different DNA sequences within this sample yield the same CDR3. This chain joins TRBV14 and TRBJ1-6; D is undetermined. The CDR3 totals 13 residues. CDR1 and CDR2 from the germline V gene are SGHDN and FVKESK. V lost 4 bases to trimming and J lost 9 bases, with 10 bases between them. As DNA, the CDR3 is TGTGCCAGCAGCCTTCCCCGGGGTTCACCCCTCCACTTT. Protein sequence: CASSLPRGSPLHF.

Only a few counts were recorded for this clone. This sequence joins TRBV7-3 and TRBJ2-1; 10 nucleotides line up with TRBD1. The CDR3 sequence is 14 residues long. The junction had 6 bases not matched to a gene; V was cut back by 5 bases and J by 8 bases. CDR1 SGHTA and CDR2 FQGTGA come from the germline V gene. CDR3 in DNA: TGTGCCAGCAGCACAAGGACAGGGGGGGATGAGCAGTTCTTC. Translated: CASSTRTGGDEQFF.

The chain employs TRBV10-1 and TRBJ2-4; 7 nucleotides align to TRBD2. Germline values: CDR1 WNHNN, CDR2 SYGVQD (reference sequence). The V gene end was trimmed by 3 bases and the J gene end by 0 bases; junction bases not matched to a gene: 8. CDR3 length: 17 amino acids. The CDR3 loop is CASSDGPGRKAKNIQYF. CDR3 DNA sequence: TGCGCCAGCAGTGATGGGCCCGGGAGGAAAGCCAAAAACATTCAGTACTTC.

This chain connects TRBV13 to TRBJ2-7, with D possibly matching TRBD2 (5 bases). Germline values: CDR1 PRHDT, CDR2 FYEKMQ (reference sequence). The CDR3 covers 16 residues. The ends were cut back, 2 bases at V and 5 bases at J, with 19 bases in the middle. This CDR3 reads CASSLRLPGDNHEQYF. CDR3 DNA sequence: TGTGCCAGCAGCTTAAGGCTACCCGGGGATAATCACGAGCAGTACTTC.

For the CDR3, the DNA is TGTGCCACTGCCCGGGACAATTCCTACGAGCAGTACTTC. Translation gives CATARDNSYEQYF. The chain is built from TRBV6-5 and TRBJ2-7; TRBD1 is a possible D gene (6 bases). Germline CDR1 is MNHEY and CDR2 is SVGAGI. The CDR3 runs to 13 residues. V was cut by 10 bases and J by 1 base, with 14 bases left in between.

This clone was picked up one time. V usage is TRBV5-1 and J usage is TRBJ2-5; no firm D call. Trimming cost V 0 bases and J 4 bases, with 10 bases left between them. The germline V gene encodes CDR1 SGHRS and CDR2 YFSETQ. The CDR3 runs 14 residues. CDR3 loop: CASSLGLMRETQYF. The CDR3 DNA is TGCGCCAGCAGCTTGGGTTTGATGCGAGAGACCCAGTACTTC. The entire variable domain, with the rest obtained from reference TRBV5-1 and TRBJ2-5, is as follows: KAGVTQTPRYLIKTRGQQVTLSCSPISGHRSVSWYQQTPGQGLQFLFEYFSETQRNKGNFPGRFSGRQFSNSRSEMNVSTLELGDSALYLCASSLGLMRETQYFGPGTRLLVL.

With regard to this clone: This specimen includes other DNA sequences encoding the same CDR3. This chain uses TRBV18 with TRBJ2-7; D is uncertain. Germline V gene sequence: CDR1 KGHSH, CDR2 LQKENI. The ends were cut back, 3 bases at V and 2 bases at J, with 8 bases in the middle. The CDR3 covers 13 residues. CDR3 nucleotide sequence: TGTGCCAGCTCACCGGCGGAAACCTACGAGCAGTACTTC. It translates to CASSPAETYEQYF. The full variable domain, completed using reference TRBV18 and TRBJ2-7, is NAGVMQNPRHLVRRRGQEARLRCSPMKGHSHVYWYRQLPEEGLKFMVYLQKENIIDESGMPKERFSAEFPKEGPSILRIQQVVRGDSAAYFCASSPAETYEQYFGPGTRLTVT.

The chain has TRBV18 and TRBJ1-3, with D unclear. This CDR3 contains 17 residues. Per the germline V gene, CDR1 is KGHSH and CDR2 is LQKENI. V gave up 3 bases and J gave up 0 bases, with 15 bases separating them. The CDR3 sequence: CASSPNLPTSSGNTIYF. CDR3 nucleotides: TGTGCCAGCTCACCGAACTTGCCTACGAGCTCTGGAAACACCATATATTTT.

The chain's CDR3 is CASSPSRQTSGNTIYF. The CDR3 DNA sequence: TGTGCCAGCTCACCATCAAGACAGACCTCTGGAAACACCATATATTTT. This chain connects TRBV18 to TRBJ1-3; TRBD1 is a possible D gene (5 bases). The CDR3 runs to 16 residues. The V end lost 2 bases, the J end lost 0 bases, and 11 bases lay between the germline ends. Germline CDR1 KGHSH, CDR2 LQKENI.

Here the CDR3 DNA reads TGTGCCAGCAGCACAGACAGGGGGCGCGACACCTTC. Amino acids: CASSTDRGRDTF. This chain links TRBV9 with TRBJ1-2; TRBD1 agrees at 10 bases. CDR1 is SGDLS, CDR2 YYNGEE, per germline. CDR3 length equals 12 residues. J gave up 12 bases and V 4 bases, and 6 bases lay outside the gene matches.

CDR3 protein: CASSLANYGYTF. For the CDR3, the DNA is TGTGCCAGCAGTCTAGCTAACTATGGCTACACCTTC. This rearrangement joins TRBV28 to TRBJ1-2, with unresolved D. Germline V gene sequence: CDR1 MDHEN, CDR2 SYDVKM. The CDR3 has 12 residues. V was cut by 5 bases and J by 0 bases, with 4 bases left in between.

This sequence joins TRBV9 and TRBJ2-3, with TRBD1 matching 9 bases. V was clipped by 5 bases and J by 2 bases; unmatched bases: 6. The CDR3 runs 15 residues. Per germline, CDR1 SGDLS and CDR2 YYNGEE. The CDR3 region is CASRPGTGLTDTQYF. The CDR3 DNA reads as TGTGCCAGCAGACCAGGGACAGGGCTCACAGATACGCAGTATTTT.

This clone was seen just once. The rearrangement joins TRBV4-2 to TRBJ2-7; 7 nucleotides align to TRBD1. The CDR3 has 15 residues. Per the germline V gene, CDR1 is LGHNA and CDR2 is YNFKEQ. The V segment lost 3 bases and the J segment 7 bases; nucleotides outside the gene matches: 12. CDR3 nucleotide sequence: TGTGCCAGCAGCCAGCTAGGACAGGCGGGCGGGGAGCAGTACTTC. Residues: CASSQLGQAGGEQYF.